This T cell receptor (beta chain) stems from a study of T-cell reconstitution after alpha-beta-depleted transplantation in children. Details on this clonotype: Its antigen is still unknown.

J gave up 4 bases and V 4 bases, and 11 bases lay outside the gene matches. This CDR3 contains 15 residues. From germline, CDR1 is SGHRS and CDR2 YFSETQ. Study-level results: Reports say that about two months after transplant, the alpha-beta T cells came out of several hundred graft clones that had expanded.

Preparation of the TCRbeta library involved a method that used unique molecular identifiers. Via MiXCR, TCRdb re-called the PCR reads, giving one row per CDR3 protein. Of fewer than 550,000 distinct CDR3 sequences detected, about 17% appear once; the ten largest clones hold less than 30%. This receptor was obtained from a boy younger than two who had a stem cell transplant for Wiskott-Aldrich syndrome, so the T cells may come from the graft donor. This specimen consisted of PBMCs, mostly from graft donor cells, obtained 360 days after TCRalphabeta/CD19-depleted stem cell transplant. The chain has TRBV5-1 and TRBJ2-7, with TRBD2 identical over 7 bases. CDR3 sequence: CASSDRLAGGYEQYF. In nucleotides, the CDR3 is TGCGCCAGCAGCGACCGACTAGCCGGGGGTTACGAGCAGTACTTC.